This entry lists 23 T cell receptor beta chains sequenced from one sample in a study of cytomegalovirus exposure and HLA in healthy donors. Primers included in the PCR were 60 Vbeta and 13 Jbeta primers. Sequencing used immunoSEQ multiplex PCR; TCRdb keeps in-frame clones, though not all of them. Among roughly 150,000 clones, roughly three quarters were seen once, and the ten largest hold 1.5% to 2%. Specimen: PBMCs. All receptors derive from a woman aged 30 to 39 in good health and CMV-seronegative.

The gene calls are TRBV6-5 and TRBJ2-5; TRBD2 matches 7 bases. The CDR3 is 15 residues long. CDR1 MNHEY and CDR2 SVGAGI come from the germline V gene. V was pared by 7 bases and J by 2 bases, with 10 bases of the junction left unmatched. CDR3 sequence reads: CASNSGGTQQETQYF. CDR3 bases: TGTGCCAGCAACTCGGGGGGAACTCAACAAGAGACCCAGTACTTC.

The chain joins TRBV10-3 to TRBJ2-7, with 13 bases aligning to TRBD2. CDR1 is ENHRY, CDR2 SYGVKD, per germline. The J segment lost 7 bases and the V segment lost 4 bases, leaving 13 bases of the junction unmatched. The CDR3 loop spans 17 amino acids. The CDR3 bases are TGTGCCATCAGTGTTACTAGCGGGAGGGCCGACGGTGGGGAGCAGTACTTC. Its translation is CAISVTSGRADGGEQYF.

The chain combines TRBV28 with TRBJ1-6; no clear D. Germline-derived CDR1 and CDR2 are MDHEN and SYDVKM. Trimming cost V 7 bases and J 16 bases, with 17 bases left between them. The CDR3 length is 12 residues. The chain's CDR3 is CASTSMRPQLHF. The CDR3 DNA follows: TGTGCCAGCACCTCAATGCGGCCCCAGCTCCACTTT.

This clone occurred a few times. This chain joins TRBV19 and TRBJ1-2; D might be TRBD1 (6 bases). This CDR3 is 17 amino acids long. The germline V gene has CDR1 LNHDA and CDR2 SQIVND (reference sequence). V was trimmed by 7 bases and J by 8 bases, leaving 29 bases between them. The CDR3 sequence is CASTYHSRTEGSGGYTF. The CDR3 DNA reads TGTGCCAGTACCTACCACTCTCGGACAGAGGGATCGGGAGGCTACACCTTC.

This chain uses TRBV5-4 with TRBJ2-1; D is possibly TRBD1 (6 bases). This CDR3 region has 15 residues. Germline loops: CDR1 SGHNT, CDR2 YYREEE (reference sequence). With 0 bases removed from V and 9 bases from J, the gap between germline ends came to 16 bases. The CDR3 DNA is TGTGCCAGCAGCTTGGCCACGACCACACAGGGTGAGCAGTTCTTC. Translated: CASSLATTTQGEQFF. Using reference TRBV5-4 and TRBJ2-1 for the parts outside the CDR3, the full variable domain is ETGVTQSPTHLIKTRGQQVTLRCSSQSGHNTVSWYQQALGQGPQFIFQYYREEENGRGNFPPRFSGLQFPNYSSELNVNALELDDSALYLCASSLATTTQGEQFFGPGTRLTVL.

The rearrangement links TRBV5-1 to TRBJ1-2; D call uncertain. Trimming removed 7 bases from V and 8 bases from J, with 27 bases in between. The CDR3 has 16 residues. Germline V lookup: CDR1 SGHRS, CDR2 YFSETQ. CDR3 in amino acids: CASSKRPGYPYQGYTF. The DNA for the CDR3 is TGCGCCAGCTCCAAAAGGCCGGGTTACCCCTATCAGGGCTACACCTTC.

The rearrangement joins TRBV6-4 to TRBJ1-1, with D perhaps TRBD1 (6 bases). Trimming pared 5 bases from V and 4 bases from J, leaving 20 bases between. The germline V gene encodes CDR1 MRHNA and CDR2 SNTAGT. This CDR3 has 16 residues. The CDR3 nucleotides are TGTGCCAGCAGTCCGAGGTTTACAGGGATGAGCACTGAAGCTTTCTTT. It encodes CASSPRFTGMSTEAFF.

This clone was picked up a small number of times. CDR3 bases: TGTGCCAGCAGTTATCAGGCGCGTTCGTACGAGCAGTACTTC. Translated: CASSYQARSYEQYF. This sequence joins TRBV6-5 and TRBJ2-7; D is uncertain. Trimming took 3 bases from V and 4 from J, leaving 13 bases between them. This CDR3 region has 14 residues. Germline V CDR1 and CDR2: MNHEY, SVGAGI.

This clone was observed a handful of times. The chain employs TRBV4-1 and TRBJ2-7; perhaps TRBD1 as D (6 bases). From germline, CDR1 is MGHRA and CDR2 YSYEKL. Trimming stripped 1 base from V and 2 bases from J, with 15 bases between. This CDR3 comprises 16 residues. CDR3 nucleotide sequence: TGCGCCAGCAGCCAAGGGATAGGGCAGGGGACCTACGAGCAGTACGTC. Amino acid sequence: CASSQGIGQGTYEQYV.

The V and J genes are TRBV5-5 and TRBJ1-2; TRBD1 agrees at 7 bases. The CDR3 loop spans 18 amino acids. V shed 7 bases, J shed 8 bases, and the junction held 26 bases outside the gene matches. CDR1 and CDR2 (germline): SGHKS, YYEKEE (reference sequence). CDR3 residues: CASWRLGSPTKTGFGYTF. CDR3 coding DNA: TGTGCCAGCTGGCGGCTTGGATCCCCTACAAAGACAGGGTTCGGCTACACCTTC.

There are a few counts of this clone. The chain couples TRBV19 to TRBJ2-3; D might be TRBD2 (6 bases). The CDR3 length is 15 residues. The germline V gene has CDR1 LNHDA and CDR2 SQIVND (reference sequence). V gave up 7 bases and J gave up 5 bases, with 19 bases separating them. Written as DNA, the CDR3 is TGTGCCAGTAAGACTCTGGTAGCGGCTCAAGATACGCAGTATTTT. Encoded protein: CASKTLVAAQDTQYF. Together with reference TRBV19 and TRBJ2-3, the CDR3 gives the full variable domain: DGGITQSPKYLFRKEGQNVTLSCEQNLNHDAMYWYRQDPGQGLRLIYYSQIVNDFQKGDIAEGYSVSREKKESFPLTVTSAQKNPTAFYLCASKTLVAAQDTQYFGPGTRLTVL.

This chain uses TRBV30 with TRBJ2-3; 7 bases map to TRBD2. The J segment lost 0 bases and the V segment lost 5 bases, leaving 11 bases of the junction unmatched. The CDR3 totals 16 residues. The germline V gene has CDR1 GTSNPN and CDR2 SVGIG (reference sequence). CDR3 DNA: TGTGCCTGGGGAGGGCCCCGGGACTATAGCACAGATACGCAGTATTTT. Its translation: CAWGGPRDYSTDTQYF.

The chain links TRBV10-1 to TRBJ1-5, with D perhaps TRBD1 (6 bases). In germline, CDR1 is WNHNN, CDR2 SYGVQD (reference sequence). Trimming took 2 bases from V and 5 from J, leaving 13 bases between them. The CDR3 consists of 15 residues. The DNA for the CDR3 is TGCGCCAGCAGTGAGGCCAGGGGATGGGATCAGCCCCAGCATTTT. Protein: CASSEARGWDQPQHF.

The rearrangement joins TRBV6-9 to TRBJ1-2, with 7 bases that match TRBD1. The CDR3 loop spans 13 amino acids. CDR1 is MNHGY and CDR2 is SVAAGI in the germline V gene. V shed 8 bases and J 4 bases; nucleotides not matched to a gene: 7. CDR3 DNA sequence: TGTGCCAGCCTTTACAGGGGAGGCTATGGCTACACCTTC. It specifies CASLYRGGYGYTF.

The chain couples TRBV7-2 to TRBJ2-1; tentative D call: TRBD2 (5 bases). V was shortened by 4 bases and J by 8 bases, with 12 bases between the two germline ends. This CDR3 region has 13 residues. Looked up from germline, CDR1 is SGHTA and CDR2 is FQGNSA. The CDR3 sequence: CASSSQTGDEQFF. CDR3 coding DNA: TGTGCCAGCAGCTCCCAGACCGGGGATGAGCAGTTCTTC.

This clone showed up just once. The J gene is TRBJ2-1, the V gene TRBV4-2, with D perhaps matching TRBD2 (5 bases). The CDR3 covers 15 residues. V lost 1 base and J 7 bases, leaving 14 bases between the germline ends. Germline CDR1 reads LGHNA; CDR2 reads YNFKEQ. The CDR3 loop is CASSQVGRGINEQFF. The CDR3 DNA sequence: TGTGCCAGCAGCCAAGTTGGGAGAGGTATTAATGAGCAGTTCTTC.

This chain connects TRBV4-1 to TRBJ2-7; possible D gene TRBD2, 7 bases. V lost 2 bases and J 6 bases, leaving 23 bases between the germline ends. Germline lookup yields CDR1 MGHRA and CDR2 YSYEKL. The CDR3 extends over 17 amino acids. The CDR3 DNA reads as TGCGCCAGCAGCCAACCTGACAGGCGAGCGTGGGGGGGCGAGCAGTACGTC. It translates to CASSQPDRRAWGGEQYV.

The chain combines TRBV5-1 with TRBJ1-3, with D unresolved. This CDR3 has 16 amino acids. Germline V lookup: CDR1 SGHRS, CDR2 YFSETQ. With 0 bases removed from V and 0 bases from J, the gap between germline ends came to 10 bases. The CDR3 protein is CASSLGTAGSGNTIYF. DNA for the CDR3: TGCGCCAGCAGCTTGGGTACGGCGGGCTCTGGAAACACCATATATTTT. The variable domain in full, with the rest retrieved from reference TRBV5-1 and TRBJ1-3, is KAGVTQTPRYLIKTRGQQVTLSCSPISGHRSVSWYQQTPGQGLQFLFEYFSETQRNKGNFPGRFSGRQFSNSRSEMNVSTLELGDSALYLCASSLGTAGSGNTIYFGEGSWLTVV.

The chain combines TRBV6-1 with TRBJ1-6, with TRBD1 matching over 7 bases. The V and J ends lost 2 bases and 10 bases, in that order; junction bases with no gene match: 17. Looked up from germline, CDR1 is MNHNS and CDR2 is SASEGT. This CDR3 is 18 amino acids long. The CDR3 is CASSESWAAGGFGSPLHF. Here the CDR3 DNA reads TGTGCCAGCAGTGAATCGTGGGCGGCAGGGGGATTTGGGTCACCCCTCCACTTT.

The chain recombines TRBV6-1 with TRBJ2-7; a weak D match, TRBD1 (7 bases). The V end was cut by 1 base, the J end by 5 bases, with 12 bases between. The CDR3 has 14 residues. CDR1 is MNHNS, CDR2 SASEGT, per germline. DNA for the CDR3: TGTGCCAGCAGTGAAGGCAGGGGGAGGAACGAGCAGTACTTC. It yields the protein CASSEGRGRNEQYF.

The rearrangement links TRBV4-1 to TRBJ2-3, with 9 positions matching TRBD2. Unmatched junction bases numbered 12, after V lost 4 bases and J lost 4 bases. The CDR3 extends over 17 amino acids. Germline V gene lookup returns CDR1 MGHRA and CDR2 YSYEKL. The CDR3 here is CASSPGPASGKPDTQYF. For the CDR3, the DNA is TGCGCCAGCAGCCCCGGACCGGCTAGCGGGAAACCAGATACGCAGTATTTT.

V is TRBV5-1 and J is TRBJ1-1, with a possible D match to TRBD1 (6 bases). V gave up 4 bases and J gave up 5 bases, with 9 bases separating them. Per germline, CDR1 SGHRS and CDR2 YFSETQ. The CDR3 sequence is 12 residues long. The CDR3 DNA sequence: TGCGCCAGCAGCACAGACAGGACTGAAGCTTTCTTT. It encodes CASSTDRTEAFF.

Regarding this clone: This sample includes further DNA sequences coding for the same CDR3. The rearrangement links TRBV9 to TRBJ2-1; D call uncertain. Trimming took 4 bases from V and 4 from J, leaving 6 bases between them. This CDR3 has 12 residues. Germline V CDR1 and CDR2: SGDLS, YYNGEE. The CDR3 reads CASSPGYNEQFF. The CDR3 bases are TGTGCCAGCAGCCCGGGTTACAATGAGCAGTTCTTC.